The 19 T cell receptor beta chains below come from one sample, sequenced in a study of blood T cell repertoires in COVID-19. Sequencing was performed with immunoSEQ multiplex PCR; in TCRdb, only in-frame clones are kept and a portion is missing. The sample lists fewer than 250,000 clones, 83% occurring once. The sequencing input was PBMCs or T cells enriched from blood (not recorded which). These receptors originate from a woman in her thirties or forties who had been exposed to COVID-19.

V usage is TRBV7-2 and J usage is TRBJ1-5; 7 bases are shared with TRBD1. Germline CDR1 reads SGHTA; CDR2 reads FQGNSA. V trimming: 5 bases; J trimming: 3 bases; junction bases outside the gene matches: 7. The CDR3 spans 15 residues. The CDR3 nucleotides are TGTGCCAGCAGCGCAGAGACAGGGTACAATCAGCCCCAGCATTTT. It translates to CASSAETGYNQPQHF.

V is TRBV5-1 and J is TRBJ2-5, with a weak D call TRBD2 (5 bases). Germline CDR1 and CDR2: SGHRS and YFSETQ. CDR3 length equals 15 residues. V lost 3 bases to trimming and J lost 5 bases, with 17 bases between them. The CDR3 coding sequence is TGCGCCAGCAGCTCCGGCGAGCGGCGCGGGGAGACCCAGTACTTC. Translated, it gives CASSSGERRGETQYF.

This chain connects TRBV9 to TRBJ2-2, with 11 bases matching TRBD1. Trimming cost V 4 bases and J 2 bases; bases outside gene matches: 7. CDR1 is SGDLS, CDR2 YYNGEE, per germline. The CDR3 has 17 residues. CDR3 amino acids: CASSPWTGGVNTGELFF. CDR3 in DNA: TGTGCCAGCAGCCCGTGGACAGGGGGCGTAAACACCGGGGAGCTGTTTTTT.

For the CDR3, the DNA is TGTGCCAGCATATCGGTCCTAACGCAAGAGACCCAGTACTTC. It encodes CASISVLTQETQYF. The rearrangement joins TRBV2 to TRBJ2-5, with D unresolved. The CDR3 extends over 14 amino acids. V was trimmed by 7 bases and J by 2 bases, leaving 14 bases between them. The germline gives CDR1 SNHLY, CDR2 FYNNEI. Looking up the rest from reference TRBV2 and TRBJ2-5 gives the full variable domain: EPEVTQTPSHQVTQMGQEVILRCVPISNHLYFYWYRQILGQKVEFLVSFYNNEISEKSEIFDDQFSVERPDGSNFTLKIRSTKLEDSAMYFCASISVLTQETQYFGPGTRLLVL.

DNA of the CDR3: TGTGCCAGCAGCCAAGATAACTGGGGGGACGGCTACACCTTC. Translated: CASSQDNWGDGYTF. This chain links TRBV4-2 with TRBJ1-2; a possible D gene is TRBD1 (5 bases). Trimming stripped 0 bases from V and 8 bases from J, with 13 bases between. There are 14 residues in the CDR3. Germline CDR1 is LGHNA and CDR2 is YNFKEQ.

V usage is TRBV9 and J usage is TRBJ1-2, with 9 bases matching TRBD1. The V gene end was trimmed by 3 bases and the J gene end by 5 bases; junction bases not matched to a gene: 11. This CDR3 comprises 16 residues. CDR1 is SGDLS, CDR2 YYNGEE, per germline. In DNA form, the CDR3 reads TGTGCCAGCAGCGCCCCCCCCCGGACAGGGGAGTATGGCTACACCTTC. Protein sequence: CASSAPPRTGEYGYTF.

This clone appeared a single time. V usage is TRBV6-5 and J usage is TRBJ1-2; weak D call: TRBD1 (5 bases). This CDR3 region has 14 residues. V lost 6 bases, J lost 4 bases, and 15 bases lay in between. Germline CDR1 reads MNHEY; CDR2 reads SVGAGI. Here the CDR3 reads CASRPRQFTYGYTF. In DNA form, the CDR3 reads TGTGCCAGCAGACCCCGACAGTTTACCTATGGCTACACCTTC.

This chain joins TRBV6-2 or TRBV6-3 and TRBJ2-2; TRBD1 is a possible D gene (6 bases). Per the germline V gene, CDR1 is MNHEY and CDR2 is SVGEGT. The CDR3 sequence is 17 residues long. Trimming removed 2 bases at V and 0 bases at J, with 13 bases between. In nucleotides, the CDR3 is TGTGCCAGCAGTTACGGGGCGCAGGGGTCGAACACCGGGGAGCTGTTTTTT. Protein product: CASSYGAQGSNTGELFF.

The chain carries TRBV6-5 and TRBJ2-4, with D maybe TRBD2 (7 bases). V lost 7 bases and J lost 10, with 20 bases in between. The CDR3 spans 14 residues. Germline CDR1 and CDR2: MNHEY and SVGAGI. In DNA form, the CDR3 reads TGTGCCAGCACCGTAGGGGGGGGCCAGGGGATTCAGTACTTC. This gives the protein CASTVGGGQGIQYF.

This chain uses TRBV6-4 with TRBJ1-5; D may be TRBD1 (5 bases). Germline CDR1 MRHNA, CDR2 SNTAGT. Between the trimmed V and J ends, which lost 0 bases and 9 bases, there was a span of 9 bases. CDR3 length: 13 amino acids. The CDR3: CASSDSRGGPQHF. CDR3 bases: TGTGCCAGCAGTGACTCACGGGGGGGGCCCCAGCATTTT.

The DNA of the CDR3 is TGTGCCATCAGTGAGTCGGAAAGCGATTCGTACTTC. Translating gives CAISESESDSYF. The J gene is TRBJ2-7, the V gene TRBV10-3, with unresolved D. V was cut by 0 bases and J by 12 bases, with 12 bases left in between. The CDR3 sequence is 12 residues long. CDR1 is ENHRY, CDR2 SYGVKD, per germline.

V usage is TRBV19 and J usage is TRBJ1-4; possibly TRBD1 for D (6 bases). This CDR3 contains 15 residues. With 5 bases removed from V and 4 bases from J, the gap between germline ends came to 14 bases. CDR1 LNHDA and CDR2 SQIVND come from the germline V gene (reference sequence). The CDR3 DNA reads TGTGCCAGTAGTCCCCGTGTGGACAGTAATGAAAAACTGTTTTTT. Its protein is CASSPRVDSNEKLFF. Full variable domain (remainder filled in from reference TRBV19 and TRBJ1-4): DGGITQSPKYLFRKEGQNVTLSCEQNLNHDAMYWYRQDPGQGLRLIYYSQIVNDFQKGDIAEGYSVSREKKESFPLTVTSAQKNPTAFYLCASSPRVDSNEKLFFGSGTQLSVL.

V is TRBV18 and J is TRBJ1-3, with TRBD1 as a possible D gene (6 bases). Germline loops: CDR1 KGHSH, CDR2 LQKENI. CDR3 length: 16 amino acids. The V and J ends lost 5 bases and 0 bases respectively, with 14 bases between them. DNA for the CDR3: TGTGCCAGCTCAGAACCGACAGGAGACTCTGGAAACACCATATATTTT. Protein product: CASSEPTGDSGNTIYF. Supplemented by reference TRBV18 and TRBJ1-3, the full variable domain reads NAGVMQNPRHLVRRRGQEARLRCSPMKGHSHVYWYRQLPEEGLKFMVYLQKENIIDESGMPKERFSAEFPKEGPSILRIQQVVRGDSAAYFCASSEPTGDSGNTIYFGEGSWLTVV.

The chain carries TRBV7-9 and TRBJ1-2, with D possibly TRBD1 on 6 matching bases. The germline V gene encodes CDR1 SEHNR and CDR2 FQNEAQ (reference sequence). Trimming pared 6 bases from V and 4 bases from J, leaving 18 bases between. The CDR3 loop spans 15 amino acids. CDR3: CASRQGNSTPYGYTF. In DNA, the CDR3 is TGTGCCAGCAGACAGGGAAACTCGACACCCTATGGCTACACCTTC.

J is TRBJ1-5 and V is TRBV30; 7 bases are shared with TRBD1. Germline values: CDR1 GTSNPN, CDR2 SVGIG (reference sequence). This CDR3 spans 15 amino acids. Trimming at V came to 3 bases and at J to 6 bases, leaving 11 bases not matched to a gene. The chain's CDR3 is CAWRPTGAESQPQHF. The CDR3 DNA reads as TGTGCCTGGAGGCCTACAGGGGCGGAGAGTCAGCCCCAGCATTTT. Full variable domain (remainder filled in from reference TRBV30 and TRBJ1-5): SQTIHQWPATLVQPVGSPLSLECTVEGTSNPNLYWYRQAAGRGLQLLFYSVGIGQISSEVPQNLSASRPQDRQFILSSKKLLLSDSGFYLCAWRPTGAESQPQHFGDGTRLSIL.

This clone turned up a few times. The chain employs TRBV27 and TRBJ2-1; no clear D. The CDR3 consists of 15 residues. Germline CDR1 MNHEY, CDR2 SMNVEV (reference sequence). Trimming shortened V by 6 bases and J by 3 bases, and 15 bases separated the two germline ends. The CDR3 nucleotides read TGTGCCAGCAGACAAGCGCGATCCCACTACAATGAGCAGTTCTTC. It yields the protein CASRQARSHYNEQFF.

The gene calls are TRBV6-5 and TRBJ1-2; 8 nucleotides align to TRBD1. Germline V gene lookup returns CDR1 MNHEY and CDR2 SVGAGI. V trimming: 4 bases; J trimming: 7 bases; junction bases outside the gene matches: 2. The CDR3 runs to 12 residues. This chain's CDR3 is CASSSGQGGYTF. CDR3 nucleotides: TGTGCCAGCAGTTCTGGACAGGGTGGCTACACCTTC.

This clone has a handful of counts. The rearrangement uses TRBV27 and TRBJ2-1; 15 bases fit TRBD2. J lost 7 bases, V lost 4 bases, and 11 bases had no gene match. Germline lookup yields CDR1 MNHEY and CDR2 SMNVEV (reference sequence). The CDR3 spans 18 residues. The CDR3 spells CASSSTGLAGGLENEQFF. The CDR3 DNA reads TGTGCCAGCAGTTCTACCGGACTAGCGGGGGGGCTGGAAAATGAGCAGTTCTTC.

The CDR3 here is CASSLVGPFTEAFF. The CDR3, as DNA: TGTGCCAGCAGCTTAGTTGGGCCGTTCACTGAAGCTTTCTTT. The chain couples TRBV7-2 to TRBJ1-1; D is unclear. Germline V CDR1 and CDR2: SGHTA, FQGNSA. Trimming stripped 1 base from V and 4 bases from J, with 10 bases between. There are 14 residues in the CDR3.